Below are 8 T cell receptor beta chains sequenced from a single sample in a study of cytomegalovirus exposure and HLA in healthy donors. 13 Jbeta primers and 60 Vbeta primers were used for the PCR. Profiled with immunoSEQ multiplex PCR; TCRdb holds only in-frame clones, not every one. This repertoire comprises 150,000 or so clones; its ten largest clones make up under 2.5%. The sample comprised PBMCs. The receptors stem from a woman between 18 and 30 years old in good health and CMV-seronegative.

The J gene is TRBJ2-5, the V gene TRBV6-1, with a tentative D call TRBD1 (6 bases). The CDR3 has 14 amino acids. Germline V gene data show CDR1 as MNHNS and CDR2 as SASEGT. With 7 bases removed from V and 2 bases from J, the gap between germline ends came to 14 bases. The CDR3 sequence: CASNPGGQQETQYF. The CDR3 nucleotides are TGTGCCAGCAACCCTGGGGGACAACAAGAGACCCAGTACTTC.

The chain combines TRBV9 with TRBJ2-7; TRBD2 aligns across 10 bases. Germline CDR1 reads SGDLS; CDR2 reads YYNGEE. The CDR3 contains 15 residues. The J segment lost 2 bases and the V segment lost 2 bases, leaving 4 bases of the junction unmatched. CDR3 nucleotides: TGTGCCAGCAGCGTTTCTAGCGGGAGCCCCTACGAGCAGTACTTC. Translation gives CASSVSSGSPYEQYF.

The J gene is TRBJ1-5, the V gene TRBV6-5, with TRBD1 as a possible D gene (6 bases). The CDR3 extends over 15 amino acids. Trimming shortened V by 5 bases and J by 2 bases, and 13 bases separated the two germline ends. From germline, CDR1 is MNHEY and CDR2 SVGAGI. The CDR3 nucleotides are TGTGCCAGCAGTCCACAGGGAAGAGGCAATCAGCCCCAGCATTTT. Protein sequence: CASSPQGRGNQPQHF.

The V call is TRBV19, the J call TRBJ2-1; no reliable D call. In germline, CDR1 is LNHDA, CDR2 SQIVND (reference sequence). This CDR3 has 16 amino acids. Between the trimmed V and J ends, which lost 5 bases and 0 bases, there was a span of 14 bases. In DNA, the CDR3 is TGTGCCAGTAGTCCCTATGCGGATAGCTCCTACAATGAGCAGTTCTTC. Protein: CASSPYADSSYNEQFF.

This sequence joins TRBV5-1 and TRBJ2-5; TRBD1 aligns across 8 bases. The length of the CDR3 is 15 residues. Germline-derived CDR1 and CDR2 are SGHRS and YFSETQ. Trimming removed 4 bases from V and 4 bases from J; junction bases left unmatched: 9. The CDR3 DNA reads TGCGCCAGCAGCGTTACAGGACAGGGATTAGAGACCCAGTACTTC. This codes for CASSVTGQGLETQYF.

This chain joins TRBV12-5 and TRBJ2-2; 8 bases are shared with TRBD1. The CDR3 length is 14 residues. V lost 5 bases, J lost 4 bases, and 3 bases stayed unmatched. CDR1 is LGHNT, CDR2 FRNRAP, per germline. This chain's CDR3 is CASGGTGTTGELFF. CDR3 bases: TGTGCTAGTGGTGGGACAGGAACCACCGGGGAGCTGTTTTTT.

A remark on this clone: Within the sample, other DNA sequences also encode this same CDR3. This rearrangement joins TRBV2 to TRBJ2-7; weak D call: TRBD2 (6 bases). CDR3 length: 14 residues. The germline V gene encodes CDR1 SNHLY and CDR2 FYNNEI. Trimming removed 10 bases at V and 0 bases at J, with 16 bases between. CDR3 protein: CAMELADFSYEQYF. The CDR3 region has the DNA TGTGCCATGGAGTTAGCGGATTTCTCCTACGAGCAGTACTTC.

The gene calls are TRBV4-1 and TRBJ1-4; perhaps TRBD1 as D (6 bases). The CDR3 length is 16 residues. Trimming cost V 0 bases and J 3 bases, with 11 bases left between them. CDR1 and CDR2 (germline): MGHRA, YSYEKL. The CDR3 loop reads CASSQDMAGANEKLFF. CDR3 nucleotides: TGCGCCAGCAGCCAAGATATGGCAGGGGCTAATGAAAAACTGTTTTTT.